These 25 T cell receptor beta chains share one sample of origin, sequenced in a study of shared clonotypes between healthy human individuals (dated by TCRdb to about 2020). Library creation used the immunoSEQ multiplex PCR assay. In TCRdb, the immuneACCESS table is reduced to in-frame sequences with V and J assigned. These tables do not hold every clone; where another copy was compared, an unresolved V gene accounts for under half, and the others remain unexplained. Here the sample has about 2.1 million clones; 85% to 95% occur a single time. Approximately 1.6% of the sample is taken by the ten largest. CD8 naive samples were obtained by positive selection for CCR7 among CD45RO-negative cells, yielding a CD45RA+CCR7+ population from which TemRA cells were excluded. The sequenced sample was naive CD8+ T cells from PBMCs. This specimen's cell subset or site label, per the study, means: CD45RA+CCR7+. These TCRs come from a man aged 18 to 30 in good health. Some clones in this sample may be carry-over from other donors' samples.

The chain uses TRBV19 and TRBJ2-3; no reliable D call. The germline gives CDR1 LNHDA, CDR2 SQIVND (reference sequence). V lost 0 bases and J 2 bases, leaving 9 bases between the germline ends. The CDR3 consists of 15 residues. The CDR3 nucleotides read TGTGCCAGTAGTATAGATCTTGAGGACACAGATACGCAGTATTTT. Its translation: CASSIDLEDTDTQYF.

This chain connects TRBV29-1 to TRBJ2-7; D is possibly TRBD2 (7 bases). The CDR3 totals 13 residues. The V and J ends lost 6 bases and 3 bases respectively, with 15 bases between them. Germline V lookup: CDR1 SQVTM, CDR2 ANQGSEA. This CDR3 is CSVLGEGVYEQYF. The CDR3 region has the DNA TGCAGCGTGCTAGGGGAGGGGGTCTACGAGCAGTACTTC.

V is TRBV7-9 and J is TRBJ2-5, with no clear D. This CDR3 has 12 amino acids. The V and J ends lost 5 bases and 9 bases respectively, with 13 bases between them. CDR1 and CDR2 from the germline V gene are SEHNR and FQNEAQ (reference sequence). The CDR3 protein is CASSPGVGSQYF. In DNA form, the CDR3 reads TGTGCCAGCAGCCCGGGCGTCGGGTCCCAGTACTTC.

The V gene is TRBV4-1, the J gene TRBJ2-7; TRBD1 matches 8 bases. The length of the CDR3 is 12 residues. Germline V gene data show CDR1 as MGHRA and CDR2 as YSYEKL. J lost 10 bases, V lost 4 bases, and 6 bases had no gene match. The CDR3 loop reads CASSLQGAPQYF. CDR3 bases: TGCGCCAGCAGCCTCCAGGGGGCCCCTCAGTACTTC.

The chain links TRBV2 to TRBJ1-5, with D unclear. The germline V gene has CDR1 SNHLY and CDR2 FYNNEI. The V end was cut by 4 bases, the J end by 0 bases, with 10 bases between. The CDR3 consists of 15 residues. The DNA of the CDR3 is TGTGCCAGCAGTGTAATCGGGAATAGCAATCAGCCCCAGCATTTT. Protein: CASSVIGNSNQPQHF.

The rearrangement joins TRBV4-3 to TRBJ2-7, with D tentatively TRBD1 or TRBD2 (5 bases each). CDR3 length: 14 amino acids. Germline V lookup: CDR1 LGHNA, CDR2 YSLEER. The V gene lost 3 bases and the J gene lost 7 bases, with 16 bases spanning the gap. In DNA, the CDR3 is TGCGCCAGCAGCCAGGACTCAGGGAGTCGAGAGCAGTACTTC. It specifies CASSQDSGSREQYF.

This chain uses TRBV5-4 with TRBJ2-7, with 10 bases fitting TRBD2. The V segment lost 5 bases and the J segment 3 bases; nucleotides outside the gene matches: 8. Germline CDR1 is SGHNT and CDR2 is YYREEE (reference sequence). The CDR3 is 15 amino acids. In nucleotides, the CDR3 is TGTGCCAGCAGTAGCAGGACTAGCGGATACTACGAGCAGTACTTC. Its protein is CASSSRTSGYYEQYF.

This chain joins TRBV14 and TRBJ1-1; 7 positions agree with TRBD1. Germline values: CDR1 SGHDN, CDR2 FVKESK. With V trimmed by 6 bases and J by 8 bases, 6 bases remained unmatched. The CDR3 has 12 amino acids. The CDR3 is CASSPQGKEAFF. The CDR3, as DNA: TGTGCCAGCAGTCCACAGGGGAAAGAAGCTTTCTTT.

CDR3 nucleotide sequence: TGTGCCAGCAGCCAAGAATCCCTAGCGGGAGTTGCTTACGAGCAGTACTTC. It specifies CASSQESLAGVAYEQYF. The genes are TRBV4-2 and TRBJ2-7, with TRBD2 matching over 10 bases. CDR1 and CDR2 from the germline V gene are LGHNA and YNFKEQ. The trim removed 0 bases at V and 4 bases at J, leaving 9 bases unmatched. The CDR3 totals 17 residues.

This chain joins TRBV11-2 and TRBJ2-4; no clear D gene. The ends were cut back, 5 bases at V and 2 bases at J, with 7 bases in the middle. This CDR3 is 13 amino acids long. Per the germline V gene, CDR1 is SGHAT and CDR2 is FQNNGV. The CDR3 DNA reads TGTGCCAGCAGCCCGCTCCCCAAAAACATTCAGTACTTC. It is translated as CASSPLPKNIQYF.

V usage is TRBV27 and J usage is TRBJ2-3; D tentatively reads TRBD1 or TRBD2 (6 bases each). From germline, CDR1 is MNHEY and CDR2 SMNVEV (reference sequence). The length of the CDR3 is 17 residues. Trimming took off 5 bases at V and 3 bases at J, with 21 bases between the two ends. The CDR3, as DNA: TGTGCCAGCAGTGACCCCTGGACAGAAGGAGGGACAGATACGCAGTATTTT. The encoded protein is CASSDPWTEGGTDTQYF.

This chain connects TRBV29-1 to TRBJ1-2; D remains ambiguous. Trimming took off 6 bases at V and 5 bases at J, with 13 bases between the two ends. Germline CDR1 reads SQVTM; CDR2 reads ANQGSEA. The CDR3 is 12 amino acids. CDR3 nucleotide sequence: TGCAGCGTCCCCTCTGCGGGGTATGGCTACACCTTC. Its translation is CSVPSAGYGYTF.

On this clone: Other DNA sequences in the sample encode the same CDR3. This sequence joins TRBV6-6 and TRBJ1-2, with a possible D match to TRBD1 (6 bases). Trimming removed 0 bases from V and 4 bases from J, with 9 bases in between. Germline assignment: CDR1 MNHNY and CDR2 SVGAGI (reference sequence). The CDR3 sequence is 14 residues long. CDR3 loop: CASSYSEGVYGYTF. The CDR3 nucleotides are TGTGCCAGCAGTTACTCTGAGGGGGTCTATGGCTACACCTTC.

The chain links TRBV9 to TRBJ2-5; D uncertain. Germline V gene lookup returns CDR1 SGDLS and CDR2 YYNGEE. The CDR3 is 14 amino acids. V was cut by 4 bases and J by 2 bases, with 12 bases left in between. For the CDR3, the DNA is TGTGCCAGCAGCCCTCCTGAGGATCAAGAGACCCAGTACTTC. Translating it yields CASSPPEDQETQYF.

CDR3 in DNA: TGTGCCAGTAGTTACAGGGGCTTGGGGGATACGCAGTATTTT. The encoded protein is CASSYRGLGDTQYF. The chain uses TRBV19 and TRBJ2-3; 7 nucleotides match TRBD1. In germline, CDR1 is LNHDA, CDR2 SQIVND (reference sequence). The ends lost 5 bases at V and 6 bases at J; junction bases unmatched: 8. The CDR3 loop spans 14 amino acids.

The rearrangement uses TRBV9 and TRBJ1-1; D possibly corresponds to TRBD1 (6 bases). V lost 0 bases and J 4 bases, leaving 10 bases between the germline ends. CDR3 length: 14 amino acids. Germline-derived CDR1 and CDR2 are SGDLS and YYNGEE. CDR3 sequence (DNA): TGTGCCAGCAGCGTAGGACAGGAACTCACTGAAGCTTTCTTT. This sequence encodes CASSVGQELTEAFF.

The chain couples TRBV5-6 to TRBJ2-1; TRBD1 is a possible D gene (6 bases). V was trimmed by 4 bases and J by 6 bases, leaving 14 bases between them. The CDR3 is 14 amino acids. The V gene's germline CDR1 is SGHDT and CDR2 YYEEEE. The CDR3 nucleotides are TGTGCCAGCAGCCAAGGGGGTATATCCAATGAGCAGTTCTTC. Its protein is CASSQGGISNEQFF.

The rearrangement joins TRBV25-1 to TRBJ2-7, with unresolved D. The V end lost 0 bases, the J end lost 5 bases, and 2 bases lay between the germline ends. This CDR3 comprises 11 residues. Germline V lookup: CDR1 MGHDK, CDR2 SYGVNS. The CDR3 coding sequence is TGTGCCAGCAGTGAATACGACGAGCAGTACTTC. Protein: CASSEYDEQYF.

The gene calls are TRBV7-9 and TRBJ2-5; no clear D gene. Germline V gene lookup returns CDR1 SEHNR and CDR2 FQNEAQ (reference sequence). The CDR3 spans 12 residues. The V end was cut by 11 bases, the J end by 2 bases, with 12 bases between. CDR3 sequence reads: CALAYLQETQYF. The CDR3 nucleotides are TGTGCCTTGGCATACCTTCAAGAGACCCAGTACTTC.

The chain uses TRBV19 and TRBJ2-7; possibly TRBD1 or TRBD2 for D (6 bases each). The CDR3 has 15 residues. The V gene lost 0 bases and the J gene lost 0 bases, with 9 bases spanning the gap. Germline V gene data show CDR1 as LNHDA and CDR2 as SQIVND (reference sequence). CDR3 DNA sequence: TGTGCCAGTAGTATAGAAGGGGGGAACTCCTACGAGCAGTACTTC. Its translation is CASSIEGGNSYEQYF.

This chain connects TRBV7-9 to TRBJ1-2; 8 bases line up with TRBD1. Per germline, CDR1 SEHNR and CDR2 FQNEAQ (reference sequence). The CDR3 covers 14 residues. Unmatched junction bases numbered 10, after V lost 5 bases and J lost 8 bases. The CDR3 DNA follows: TGTGCCAGCAGCGGAACGACAGGGGCGGACGGCTACACCTTC. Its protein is CASSGTTGADGYTF.

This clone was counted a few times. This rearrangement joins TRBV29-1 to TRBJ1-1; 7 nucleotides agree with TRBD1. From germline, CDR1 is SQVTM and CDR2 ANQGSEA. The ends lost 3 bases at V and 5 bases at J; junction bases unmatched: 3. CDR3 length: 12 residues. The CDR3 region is CSVEGQPTEAFF. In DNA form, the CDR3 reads TGCAGCGTTGAGGGACAGCCTACTGAAGCTTTCTTT.

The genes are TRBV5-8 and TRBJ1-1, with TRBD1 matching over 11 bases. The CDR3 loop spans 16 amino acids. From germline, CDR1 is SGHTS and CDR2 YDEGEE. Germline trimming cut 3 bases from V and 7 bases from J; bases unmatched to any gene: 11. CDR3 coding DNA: TGTGCCAGCAGCTCACACACTGAGGGACAGGGGGGTGAAGCTTTCTTT. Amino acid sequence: CASSSHTEGQGGEAFF.

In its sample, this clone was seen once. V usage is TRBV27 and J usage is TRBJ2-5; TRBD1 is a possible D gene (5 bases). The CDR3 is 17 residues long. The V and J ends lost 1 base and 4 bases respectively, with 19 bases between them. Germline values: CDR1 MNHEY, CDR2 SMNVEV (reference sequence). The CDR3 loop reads CASSLLAPTGPRETQYF. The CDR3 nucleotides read TGTGCCAGCAGTTTATTAGCCCCCACAGGCCCGCGAGAGACCCAGTACTTC.

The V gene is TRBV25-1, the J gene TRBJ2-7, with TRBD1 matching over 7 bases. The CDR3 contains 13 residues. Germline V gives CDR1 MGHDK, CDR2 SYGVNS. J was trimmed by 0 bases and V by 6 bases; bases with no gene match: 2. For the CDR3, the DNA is TGTGCCAGCAGGGACAGGAGCTCCTACGAGCAGTACTTC. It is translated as CASRDRSSYEQYF.